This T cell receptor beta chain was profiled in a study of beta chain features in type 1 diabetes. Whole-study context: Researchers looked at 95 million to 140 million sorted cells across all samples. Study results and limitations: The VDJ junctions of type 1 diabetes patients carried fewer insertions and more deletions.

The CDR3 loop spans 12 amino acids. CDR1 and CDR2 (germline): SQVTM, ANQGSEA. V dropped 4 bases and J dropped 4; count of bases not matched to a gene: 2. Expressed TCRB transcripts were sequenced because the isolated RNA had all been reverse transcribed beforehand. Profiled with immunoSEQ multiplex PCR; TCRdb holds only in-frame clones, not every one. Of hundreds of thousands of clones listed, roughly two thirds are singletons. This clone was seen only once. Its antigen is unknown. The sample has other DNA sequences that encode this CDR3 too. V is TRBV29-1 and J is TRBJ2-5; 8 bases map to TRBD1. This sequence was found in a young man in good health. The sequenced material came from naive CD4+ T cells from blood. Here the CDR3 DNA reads TGCAGCGTTGCAGGGGGCCCAGAGACCCAGTACTTC. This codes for CSVAGGPETQYF.